What follows are 21 T cell receptor beta chains derived from one specimen sequenced in a study of cytomegalovirus exposure and HLA in healthy donors. PCR used 60 Vbeta primers and 13 Jbeta primers. Profiled with immunoSEQ multiplex PCR; TCRdb holds only in-frame clones, not every one. The table shows about 180,000 clones, with about 81% occurring only once. The sequenced sample was PBMCs. All receptors come from a middle-aged man in good health and CMV-seronegative.

V is TRBV6-5 and J is TRBJ2-5; D unresolved. The ends were cut back, 6 bases at V and 2 bases at J, with 13 bases in the middle. The CDR3 length is 14 residues. Germline V gene lookup returns CDR1 MNHEY and CDR2 SVGAGI. The CDR3 DNA is TGTGCCAGCAGCCATGACATACCTCAAGAGACCCAGTACTTC. Translated: CASSHDIPQETQYF.

This chain uses TRBV15 with TRBJ2-7; 9 bases align to TRBD1. J gave up 6 bases and V 9 bases, and 12 bases lay outside the gene matches. The CDR3 runs 14 residues. Germline V CDR1 and CDR2: LNHNV, YYDKDF (reference sequence). The CDR3 DNA is TGTGCCACATCACGGGGACAGGGTTGGGCCGAGCAGTACTTC. This gives the protein CATSRGQGWAEQYF. The full variable domain, its missing parts supplied by reference TRBV15 and TRBJ2-7, is DAMVIQNPRYQVTQFGKPVTLSCSQTLNHNVMYWYQQKSSQAPKLLFHYYDKDFNNEADTPDNFQSRRPNTSFCFLDIRSPGLGDTAMYLCATSRGQGWAEQYFGPGTRLTVT.

This chain joins TRBV9 and TRBJ2-7; 9 positions match TRBD1. There are 14 residues in the CDR3. V lost 3 bases, J lost 5 bases, and 6 bases stayed unmatched. Germline V CDR1 and CDR2: SGDLS, YYNGEE. The CDR3 here is CASSASTGGNEQYF. The CDR3 DNA reads TGTGCCAGCAGCGCATCGACAGGGGGAAACGAGCAGTACTTC.

The gene calls are TRBV4-1 and TRBJ1-1; TRBD1 matches 9 bases. V was pared by 1 base and J by 4 bases, with 13 bases of the junction left unmatched. The CDR3 runs 18 residues. Germline lookup yields CDR1 MGHRA and CDR2 YSYEKL. The CDR3: CASSQAPTGTGKSTEAFF. The CDR3 region has the DNA TGCGCCAGCAGCCAAGCTCCAACCGGGACAGGGAAGTCCACTGAAGCTTTCTTT.

The chain recombines TRBV28 with TRBJ1-1; D not resolved. Germline V gene data show CDR1 as MDHEN and CDR2 as SYDVKM. Trimming left V 8 bases short and J 9 bases short, with 16 bases between. There are 12 residues in the CDR3. Written as DNA, the CDR3 is TGTGCCAGCCGGGGAGGTGCCTGGCAAGCTTTCTTT. It is translated as CASRGGAWQAFF.

This chain connects TRBV7-3 to TRBJ2-3; 8 bases are a match to TRBD2. Germline CDR1 reads SGHTA; CDR2 reads FQGTGA. CDR3 length: 17 residues. J gave up 5 bases and V 1 base, and 11 bases lay outside the gene matches. CDR3 bases: TGTGCCAGCAGCTTAATGGCGGGAGGACCCCAGAAAGATACGCAGTATTTT. Protein: CASSLMAGGPQKDTQYF.

The chain uses TRBV5-4 and TRBJ1-3; D not resolved. The germline V gene encodes CDR1 SGHNT and CDR2 YYREEE (reference sequence). V dropped 0 bases and J dropped 10 bases, with 11 bases sitting between them. CDR3 length: 13 amino acids. The CDR3: CASSLEDAGTIYF. CDR3 coding DNA: TGTGCCAGCAGCTTGGAAGACGCGGGGACCATATATTTT.

The chain links TRBV5-1 to TRBJ2-7; D possibly corresponds to TRBD2 (6 bases). Germline CDR1 and CDR2: SGHRS and YFSETQ. Trimming stripped 0 bases from V and 4 bases from J, with 14 bases between. The CDR3 spans 15 residues. The DNA of the CDR3 is TGCGCCAGCAGCTTGGGATATGGGGACTTATACGAGCAGTACTTC. It encodes CASSLGYGDLYEQYF.

The sample holds a few counts of this clone. The chain combines TRBV28 with TRBJ1-2; D is perhaps TRBD1 (6 bases). Germline loops: CDR1 MDHEN, CDR2 SYDVKM. The V and J ends lost 7 bases and 2 bases respectively, with 17 bases between them. The CDR3 totals 15 residues. The CDR3 coding sequence is TGTGCCAGCATCTCTACAGGGACGGGGAACTATGGCTACACCTTC. As protein: CASISTGTGNYGYTF.

The CDR3 loop is CASSLAPSGQREQYF. For the CDR3, the DNA is TGCGCCAGCAGCTTGGCCCCTAGCGGGCAAAGGGAGCAGTACTTC. This rearrangement joins TRBV5-1 to TRBJ2-7, with 8 nucleotides matching TRBD2. The CDR3 consists of 15 residues. The ends lost 0 bases at V and 7 bases at J; junction bases unmatched: 9. Germline CDR1 is SGHRS and CDR2 is YFSETQ.

This chain links TRBV5-6 with TRBJ1-1; unclear D gene. Germline V gene lookup returns CDR1 SGHDT and CDR2 YYEEEE. The CDR3 is made up of 13 amino acids. With 6 bases removed from V and 4 bases from J, the gap between germline ends came to 13 bases. CDR3 in amino acids: CASKFGLGTEAFF. The CDR3 DNA reads as TGTGCCAGCAAATTCGGGTTGGGCACTGAAGCTTTCTTT.

This clone was detected only once. This chain uses TRBV5-1 with TRBJ2-5; no clear D. Germline V gene data show CDR1 as SGHRS and CDR2 as YFSETQ. The CDR3 loop spans 14 amino acids. With 0 bases removed from V and 4 bases from J, the gap between germline ends came to 10 bases. CDR3 region: CASSLGQFRETQYF. In DNA, the CDR3 is TGCGCCAGCAGCTTGGGCCAGTTTCGAGAGACCCAGTACTTC.

This clone has only one observation. The CDR3 DNA follows: TGTGCCAGCAGTGAAGATGAGGGTTTGCGCTACACCTTC. Translating gives CASSEDEGLRYTF. V gene TRBV6-1 combines with J gene TRBJ1-2; D remains ambiguous. CDR1 is MNHNS and CDR2 is SASEGT in the germline V gene. The CDR3 length is 13 residues. V lost 1 base to trimming and J lost 9 bases, with 12 bases between them.

The V call is TRBV28, the J call TRBJ2-7; D possibly corresponds to TRBD2 (6 bases). With 11 bases removed from V and 0 bases from J, the gap between germline ends came to 14 bases. Germline CDR1 MDHEN, CDR2 SYDVKM. The CDR3 spans 13 residues. The chain's CDR3 is CAASAGPSYEQYF. CDR3 nucleotides: TGTGCCGCTTCAGCGGGCCCCTCCTACGAGCAGTACTTC. Full variable domain (outside the CDR3, taken from reference TRBV28 and TRBJ2-7): DVKVTQSSRYLVKRTGEKVFLECVQDMDHENMFWYRQDPGLGLRLIYFSYDVKMKEKGDIPEGYSVSREKKERFSLILESASTNQTSMYLCAASAGPSYEQYFGPGTRLTVT.

The V call is TRBV6-5, the J call TRBJ1-2; D might be TRBD1 (6 bases). The V gene's germline CDR1 is MNHEY and CDR2 SVGAGI. V dropped 2 bases and J dropped 8 bases, with 12 bases sitting between them. The CDR3 runs 13 residues. CDR3 in DNA: TGTGCCAGCAGTTACACAGGGAAGCGCGGCTACACCTTC. Its translation is CASSYTGKRGYTF.

The chain recombines TRBV7-2 with TRBJ1-3; perhaps TRBD1 as D (5 bases). V was trimmed by 4 bases and J by 0 bases, leaving 16 bases between them. This CDR3 is built from 17 residues. The germline CDR1 and CDR2 sequences are SGHTA and FQGNSA. The DNA of the CDR3 is TGTGCCAGCAGCTCCCAAGCGACAGCGCACTCTGGAAACACCATATATTTT. This gives the protein CASSSQATAHSGNTIYF.

The rearrangement uses TRBV7-8 and TRBJ1-1; a weak D match, TRBD1 (5 bases). CDR3 size: 14 residues. Germline V gene sequence: CDR1 SGHVS, CDR2 FQNEAQ. V gave up 4 bases and J gave up 5 bases, with 14 bases separating them. CDR3 nucleotides: TGTGCCAGCAGCTGGGAGGGGAAAAGGACTGAAGCTTTCTTT. Protein: CASSWEGKRTEAFF.

V is TRBV28 and J is TRBJ2-3; D may be TRBD2 (5 bases). This CDR3 has 18 amino acids. Trimming took off 3 bases at V and 4 bases at J, with 23 bases between the two ends. Germline-derived CDR1 and CDR2 are MDHEN and SYDVKM. CDR3 in DNA: TGTGCCAGCAGTTTTATTCGGGGTTCAGGAGGTGGAGCAGATACGCAGTATTTT. Protein sequence: CASSFIRGSGGGADTQYF. The variable domain in full, with the rest retrieved from reference TRBV28 and TRBJ2-3, is DVKVTQSSRYLVKRTGEKVFLECVQDMDHENMFWYRQDPGLGLRLIYFSYDVKMKEKGDIPEGYSVSREKKERFSLILESASTNQTSMYLCASSFIRGSGGGADTQYFGPGTRLTVL.

This chain joins TRBV9 and TRBJ2-7, with D perhaps matching TRBD2 (5 bases). Germline assignment: CDR1 SGDLS and CDR2 YYNGEE. CDR3 length: 13 amino acids. V dropped 4 bases and J dropped 7 bases, with 15 bases sitting between them. CDR3 bases: TGTGCCAGCAGCCCGCGAGGAGCGGCAGAGCAGTACTTC. This sequence encodes CASSPRGAAEQYF.

The V gene is TRBV5-1, the J gene TRBJ2-1, with D hard to call. V lost 2 bases, J lost 0 bases, and 9 bases lay in between. CDR1 SGHRS and CDR2 YFSETQ come from the germline V gene. The CDR3 extends over 15 amino acids. The CDR3 nucleotides are TGCGCCAGCAGCTTTGACTCGACCTCCTACAATGAGCAGTTCTTC. Protein: CASSFDSTSYNEQFF.

This chain uses TRBV5-4 with TRBJ1-4, with TRBD1 as a possible D gene (6 bases). The germline V gene encodes CDR1 SGHNT and CDR2 YYREEE (reference sequence). V was cut by 4 bases and J by 5 bases, with 9 bases left in between. This CDR3 has 13 residues. The CDR3 is CASSRDRNEKLFF. For the CDR3, the DNA is TGTGCCAGCAGCCGAGACAGGAATGAAAAACTGTTTTTT.